Listed below are T cell receptor beta chains from one sample, sequenced in a study of blood T cell repertoires in COVID-19. Sequencing used immunoSEQ multiplex PCR; TCRdb keeps in-frame clones, though not all of them. The repertoire holds roughly 200,000 clones, with just under 90% as singletons. The sequencing sample was made of peripheral blood. Receptors originate from a man between 60 and 75 years old who had recovered from COVID-19. Both conserved end residues are trimmed from each CDR3. Not every row has a clone size; where given, it reads once, few, many or a size class.

j_call: TRBJ1-4; v_call: TRBV6-5; cdr3_length: 12; clone_size: NA; cdr3_aa: ASSYTQGNEKLF
j_call: TRBJ1-5; v_call: TRBV28; cdr3_length: 13; clone_size: NA; cdr3_aa: ASSWGQGANQPQH
j_call: TRBJ1-3; v_call: TRBV28; cdr3_length: 14; clone_size: NA; cdr3_aa: ASRSGADRTGNTIY
j_call: TRBJ2-3; v_call: TRBV2; cdr3_length: 15; clone_size: NA; cdr3_aa: ASSDSRLAGHKDTQY
j_call: TRBJ1-1; v_call: TRBV3-1/TRBV3-2; cdr3_length: 13; clone_size: once; cdr3_aa: ASSLGDRRNTEAF
j_call: TRBJ1-2; v_call: TRBV7-2; cdr3_length: 13; clone_size: NA; cdr3_aa: ASSLVQGKIGGYT
j_call: TRBJ2-5; v_call: TRBV3-1/TRBV3-2; cdr3_length: 12; clone_size: NA; cdr3_aa: ASSPPGLAQTQY
j_call: TRBJ1-3; v_call: TRBV6-1; cdr3_length: 14; clone_size: NA; cdr3_aa: ASSDGGFSSGNTIY
j_call: TRBJ2-7; v_call: TRBV7-9; cdr3_length: 9; clone_size: NA; cdr3_aa: ASSFLDEQY
j_call: TRBJ2-3; v_call: TRBV20-1; cdr3_length: 12; clone_size: NA; cdr3_aa: SASGGPPTDTQY
j_call: TRBJ2-2; v_call: TRBV6-5; cdr3_length: 14; clone_size: NA; cdr3_aa: ASSWVEGGNTGELF
j_call: TRBJ1-1; v_call: TRBV28; cdr3_length: 12; clone_size: once; cdr3_aa: ASRVPGDNTEAF
j_call: TRBJ2-7; v_call: TRBV20-1; cdr3_length: 10; clone_size: once; cdr3_aa: SASPPAYEQY
j_call: TRBJ1-2; v_call: TRBV11-3; cdr3_length: 14; clone_size: NA; cdr3_aa: ASSLVIRPFCYGYT
j_call: TRBJ2-2; v_call: TRBV14; cdr3_length: 13; clone_size: NA; cdr3_aa: ASRTSGGPLGELF
j_call: TRBJ2-5; v_call: TRBV27; cdr3_length: 11; clone_size: NA; cdr3_aa: ASRTHQQETQY
j_call: TRBJ2-3; v_call: TRBV5-1; cdr3_length: 15; clone_size: NA; cdr3_aa: ASSLAGGGGVGDTQY
j_call: TRBJ2-5; v_call: TRBV9; cdr3_length: 11; clone_size: NA; cdr3_aa: ASSVTGQETQY
j_call: TRBJ1-1; v_call: TRBV6-4; cdr3_length: 11; clone_size: few; cdr3_aa: ASTHPPGVLAF
j_call: TRBJ2-1; v_call: TRBV28; cdr3_length: 14; clone_size: NA; cdr3_aa: ASLRVAGGPGNEQF
j_call: TRBJ2-7; v_call: TRBV19; cdr3_length: 12; clone_size: NA; cdr3_aa: ASSDGLAGQERY
j_call: TRBJ1-2; v_call: TRBV6-2/TRBV6-3; cdr3_length: 14; clone_size: few; cdr3_aa: ASSYSEGGQGQGYT
j_call: TRBJ1-1; v_call: TRBV6-2/TRBV6-3; cdr3_length: 10; clone_size: NA; cdr3_aa: ASSLDRGKAF
j_call: TRBJ2-3; v_call: TRBV30; cdr3_length: 13; clone_size: NA; cdr3_aa: AWRGLAVLTDTQY
j_call: TRBJ1-2; v_call: TRBV5-1; cdr3_length: 13; clone_size: once; cdr3_aa: ASSPDGQSSYGYT
j_call: TRBJ2-1; v_call: TRBV5-5; cdr3_length: 12; clone_size: NA; cdr3_aa: ASSPGQRPDEQF
j_call: TRBJ2-2; v_call: TRBV19; cdr3_length: 15; clone_size: once; cdr3_aa: ASSISASGGITGELF
j_call: TRBJ1-1; v_call: TRBV7-2; cdr3_length: 13; clone_size: NA; cdr3_aa: ASSLVWTGETEAF
j_call: TRBJ2-1; v_call: TRBV11-3; cdr3_length: 12; clone_size: few; cdr3_aa: ASSLDTGLNEQF
j_call: TRBJ1-5; v_call: TRBV28; cdr3_length: 12; clone_size: NA; cdr3_aa: ASSGAGSNQPQH
j_call: TRBJ2-1; v_call: TRBV10-1; cdr3_length: 10; clone_size: once; cdr3_aa: ASSDPDNEQF
j_call: TRBJ1-1; v_call: TRBV6-5; cdr3_length: 10; clone_size: NA; cdr3_aa: ASSYSEGEAF
j_call: TRBJ1-6; v_call: TRBV19; cdr3_length: 12; clone_size: few; cdr3_aa: ASSLTGVNSPLH
j_call: TRBJ2-3; v_call: TRBV5-5; cdr3_length: 13; clone_size: NA; cdr3_aa: ASSLDRGPGDTQY
j_call: TRBJ2-3; v_call: TRBV5-1; cdr3_length: 12; clone_size: NA; cdr3_aa: ASSMDRRTDTQY
j_call: TRBJ2-7; v_call: TRBV6-5; cdr3_length: 12; clone_size: NA; cdr3_aa: ASSPRDVAYEQY
j_call: TRBJ2-1; v_call: TRBV30; cdr3_length: 12; clone_size: NA; cdr3_aa: AWAPTSVYNEQF